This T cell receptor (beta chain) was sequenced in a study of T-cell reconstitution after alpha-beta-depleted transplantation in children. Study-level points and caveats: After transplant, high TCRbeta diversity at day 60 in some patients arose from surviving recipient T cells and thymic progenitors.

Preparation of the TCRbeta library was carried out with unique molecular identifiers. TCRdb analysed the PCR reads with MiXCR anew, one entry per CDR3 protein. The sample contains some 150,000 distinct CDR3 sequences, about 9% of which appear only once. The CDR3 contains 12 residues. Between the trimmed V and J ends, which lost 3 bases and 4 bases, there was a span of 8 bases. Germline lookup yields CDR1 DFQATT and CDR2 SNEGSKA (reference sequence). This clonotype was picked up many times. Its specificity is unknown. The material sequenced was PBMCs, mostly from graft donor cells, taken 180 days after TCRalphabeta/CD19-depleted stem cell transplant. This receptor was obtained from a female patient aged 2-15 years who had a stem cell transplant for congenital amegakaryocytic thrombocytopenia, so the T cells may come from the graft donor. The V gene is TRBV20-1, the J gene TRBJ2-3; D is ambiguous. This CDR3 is CSASVYADTQYF. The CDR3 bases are TGCAGTGCTAGCGTTTATGCAGATACGCAGTATTTT.